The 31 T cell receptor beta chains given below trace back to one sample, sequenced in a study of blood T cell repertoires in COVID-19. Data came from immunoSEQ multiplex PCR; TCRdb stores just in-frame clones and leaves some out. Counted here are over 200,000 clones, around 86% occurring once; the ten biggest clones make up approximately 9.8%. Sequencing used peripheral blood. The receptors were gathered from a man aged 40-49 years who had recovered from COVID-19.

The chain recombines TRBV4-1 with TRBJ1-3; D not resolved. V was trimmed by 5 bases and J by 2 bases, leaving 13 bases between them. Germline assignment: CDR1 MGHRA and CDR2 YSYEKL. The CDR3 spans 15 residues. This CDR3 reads CASSWRGSTGNTIYF. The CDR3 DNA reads TGCGCCAGCAGCTGGCGGGGTAGCACTGGAAACACCATATATTTT.

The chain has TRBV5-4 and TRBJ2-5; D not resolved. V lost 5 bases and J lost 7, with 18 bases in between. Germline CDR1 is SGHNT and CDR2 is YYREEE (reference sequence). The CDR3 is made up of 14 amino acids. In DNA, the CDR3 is TGTGCCAGCAGTCCAATCAGATTTTCAGGGACCCAGTACTTC. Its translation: CASSPIRFSGTQYF.

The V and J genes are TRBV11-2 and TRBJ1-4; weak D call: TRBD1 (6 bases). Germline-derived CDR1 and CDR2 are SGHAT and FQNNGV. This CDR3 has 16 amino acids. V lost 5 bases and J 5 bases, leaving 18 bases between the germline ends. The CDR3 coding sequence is TGTGCCAGCAGCGCCGGTCGTCTCAGGGGAAATGAAAAACTGTTTTTT. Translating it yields CASSAGRLRGNEKLFF.

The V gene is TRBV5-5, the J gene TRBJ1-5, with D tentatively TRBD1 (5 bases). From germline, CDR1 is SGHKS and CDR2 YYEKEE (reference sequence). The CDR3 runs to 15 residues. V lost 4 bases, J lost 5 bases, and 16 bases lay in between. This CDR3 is CASSQGVGGYQPQHF. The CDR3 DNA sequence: TGTGCCAGCAGCCAGGGAGTGGGAGGGTATCAGCCCCAGCATTTT.

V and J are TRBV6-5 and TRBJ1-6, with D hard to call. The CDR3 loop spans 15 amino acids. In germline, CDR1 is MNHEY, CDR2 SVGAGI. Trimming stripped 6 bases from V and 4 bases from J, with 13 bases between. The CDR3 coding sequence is TGTGCCAGCAGGGAGCCCCTAGTGTATAATTCACCCCTCCACTTT. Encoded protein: CASREPLVYNSPLHF.

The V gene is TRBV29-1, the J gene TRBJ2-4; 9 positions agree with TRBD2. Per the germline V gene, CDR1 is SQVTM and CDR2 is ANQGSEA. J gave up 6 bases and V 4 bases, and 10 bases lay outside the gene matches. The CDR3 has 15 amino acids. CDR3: CSVAHWELAGNIQYF. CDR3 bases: TGCAGCGTTGCCCACTGGGAACTAGCGGGAAACATTCAGTACTTC.

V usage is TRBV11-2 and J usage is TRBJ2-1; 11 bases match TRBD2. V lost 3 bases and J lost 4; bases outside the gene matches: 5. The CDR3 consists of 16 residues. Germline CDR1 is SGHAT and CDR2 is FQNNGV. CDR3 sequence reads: CASSFGLAGLYNEQFF. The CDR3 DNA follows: TGTGCCAGCAGCTTCGGACTAGCGGGTTTGTACAATGAGCAGTTCTTC.

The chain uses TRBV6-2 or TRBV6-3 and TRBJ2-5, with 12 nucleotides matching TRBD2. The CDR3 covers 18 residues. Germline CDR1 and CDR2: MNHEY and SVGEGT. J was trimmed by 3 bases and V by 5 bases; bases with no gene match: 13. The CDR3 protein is CASSATGLAGRKEETQYF. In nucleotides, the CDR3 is TGTGCCAGCAGTGCCACGGGACTAGCGGGTCGAAAGGAAGAGACCCAGTACTTC.

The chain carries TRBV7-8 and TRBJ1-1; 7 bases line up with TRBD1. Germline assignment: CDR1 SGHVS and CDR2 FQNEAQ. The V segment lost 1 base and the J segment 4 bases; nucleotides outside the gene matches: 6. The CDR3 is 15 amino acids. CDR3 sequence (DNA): TGTGCCAGCAGCTTAGTTGACAGGGCGGGCACTGAAGCTTTCTTT. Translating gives CASSLVDRAGTEAFF.

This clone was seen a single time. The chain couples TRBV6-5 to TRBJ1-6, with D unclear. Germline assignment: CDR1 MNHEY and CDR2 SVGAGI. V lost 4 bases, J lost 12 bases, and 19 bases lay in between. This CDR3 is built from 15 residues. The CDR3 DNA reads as TGTGCCAGCAGTTCCTTTGGGCGGGGAAAGGAACCCCTCCACTTT. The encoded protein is CASSSFGRGKEPLHF.

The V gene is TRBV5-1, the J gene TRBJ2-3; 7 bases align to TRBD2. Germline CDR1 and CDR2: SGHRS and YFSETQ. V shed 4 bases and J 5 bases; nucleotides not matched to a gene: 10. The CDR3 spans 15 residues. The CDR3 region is CASSTTSPTLDTQYF. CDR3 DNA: TGCGCCAGCAGCACGACTAGCCCCACCCTAGATACGCAGTATTTT.

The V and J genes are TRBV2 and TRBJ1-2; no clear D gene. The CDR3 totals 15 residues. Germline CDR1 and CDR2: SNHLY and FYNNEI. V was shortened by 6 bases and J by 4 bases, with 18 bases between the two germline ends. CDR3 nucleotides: TGTGCCAGCAGACCTCAGACATCTACCCGCTATGGCTACACCTTC. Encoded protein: CASRPQTSTRYGYTF.

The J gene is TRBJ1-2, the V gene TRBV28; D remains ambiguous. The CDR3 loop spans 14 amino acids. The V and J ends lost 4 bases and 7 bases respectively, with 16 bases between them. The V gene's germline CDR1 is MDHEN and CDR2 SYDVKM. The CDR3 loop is CASSSEQPGSGYTF. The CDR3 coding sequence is TGTGCCAGCAGTTCCGAGCAACCTGGGAGTGGCTACACCTTC.

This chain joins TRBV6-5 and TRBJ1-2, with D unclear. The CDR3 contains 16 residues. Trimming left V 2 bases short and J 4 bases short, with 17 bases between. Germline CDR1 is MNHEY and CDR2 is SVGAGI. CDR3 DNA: TGTGCCAGCAGTTACGATCAGGTTTTGTCAAGCTATGGCTACACCTTC. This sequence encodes CASSYDQVLSSYGYTF.

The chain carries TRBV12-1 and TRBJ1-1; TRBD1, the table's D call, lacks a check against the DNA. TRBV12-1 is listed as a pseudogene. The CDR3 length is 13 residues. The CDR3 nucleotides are TGTGCCAGCAGCTTTTGGGGGCCTGCTGAAGCTTTCTTT. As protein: CASSFWGPAEAFF.

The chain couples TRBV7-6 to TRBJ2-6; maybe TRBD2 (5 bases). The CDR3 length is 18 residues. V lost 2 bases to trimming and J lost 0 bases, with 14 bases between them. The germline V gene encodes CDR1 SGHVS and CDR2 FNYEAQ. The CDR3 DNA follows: TGTGCCAGCAGCTTATCCGGGCTAGCCATCTCTGGGGCCAACGTCCTGACTTTC. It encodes CASSLSGLAISGANVLTF.

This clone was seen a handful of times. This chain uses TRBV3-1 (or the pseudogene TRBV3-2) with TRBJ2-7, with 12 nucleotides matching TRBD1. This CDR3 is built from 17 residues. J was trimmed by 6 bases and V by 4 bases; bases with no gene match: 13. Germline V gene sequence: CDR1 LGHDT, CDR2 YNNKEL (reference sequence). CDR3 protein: CASSRVGIGTGGIEQYF. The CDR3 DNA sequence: TGTGCCAGCAGCCGAGTAGGAATCGGGACAGGGGGCATCGAGCAGTACTTC.

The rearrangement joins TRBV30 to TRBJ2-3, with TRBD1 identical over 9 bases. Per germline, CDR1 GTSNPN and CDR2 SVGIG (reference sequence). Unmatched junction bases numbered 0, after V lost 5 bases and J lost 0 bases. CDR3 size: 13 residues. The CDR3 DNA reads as TGTGCCTGGGGGACAGGGAGCACAGATACGCAGTATTTT. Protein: CAWGTGSTDTQYF. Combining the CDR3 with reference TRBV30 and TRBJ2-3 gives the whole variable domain SQTIHQWPATLVQPVGSPLSLECTVEGTSNPNLYWYRQAAGRGLQLLFYSVGIGQISSEVPQNLSASRPQDRQFILSSKKLLLSDSGFYLCAWGTGSTDTQYFGPGTRLTVL.

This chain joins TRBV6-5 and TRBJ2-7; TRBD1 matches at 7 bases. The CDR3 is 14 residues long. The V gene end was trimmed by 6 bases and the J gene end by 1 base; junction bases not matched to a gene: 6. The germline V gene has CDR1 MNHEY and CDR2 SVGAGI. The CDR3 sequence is CASRPGTASYEQYF. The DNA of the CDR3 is TGTGCCAGCAGACCCGGGACAGCTTCCTACGAGCAGTACTTC.

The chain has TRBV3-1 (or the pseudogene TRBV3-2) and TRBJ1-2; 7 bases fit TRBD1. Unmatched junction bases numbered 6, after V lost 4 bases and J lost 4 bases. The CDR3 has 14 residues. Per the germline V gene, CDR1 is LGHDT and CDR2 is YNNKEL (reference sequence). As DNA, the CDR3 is TGTGCCAGCAGCCCCCTGGGACAGATCTATGGCTACACCTTC. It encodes CASSPLGQIYGYTF.

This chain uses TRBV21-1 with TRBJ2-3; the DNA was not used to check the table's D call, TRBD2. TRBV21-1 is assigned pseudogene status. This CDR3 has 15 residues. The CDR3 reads CASSPGGQSTDTQYF. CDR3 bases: TGTGCCAGCAGCCCCGGAGGGCAGAGCACAGATACGCAGTATTTT.

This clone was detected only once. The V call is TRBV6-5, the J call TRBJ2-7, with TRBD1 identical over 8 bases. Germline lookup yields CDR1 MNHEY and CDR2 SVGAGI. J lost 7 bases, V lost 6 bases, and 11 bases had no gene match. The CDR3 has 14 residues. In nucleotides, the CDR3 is TGTGCCAGCAGCGCCTTGACAGGGGCAGGTGAGCAGTACTTC. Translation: CASSALTGAGEQYF.

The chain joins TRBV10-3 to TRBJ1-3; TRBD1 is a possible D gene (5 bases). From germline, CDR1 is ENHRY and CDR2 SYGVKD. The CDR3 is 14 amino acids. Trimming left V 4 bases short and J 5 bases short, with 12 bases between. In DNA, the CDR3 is TGTGCCATCAGTGGTCAGGGATCTAGAAACACCATATATTTT. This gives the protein CAISGQGSRNTIYF.

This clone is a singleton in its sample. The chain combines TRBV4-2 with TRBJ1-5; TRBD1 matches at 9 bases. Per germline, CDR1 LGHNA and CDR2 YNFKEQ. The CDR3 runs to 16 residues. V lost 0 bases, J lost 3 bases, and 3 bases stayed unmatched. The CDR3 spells CASSQEGTGYNQPQHF. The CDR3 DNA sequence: TGTGCCAGCAGCCAAGAGGGGACAGGGTACAATCAGCCCCAGCATTTT.

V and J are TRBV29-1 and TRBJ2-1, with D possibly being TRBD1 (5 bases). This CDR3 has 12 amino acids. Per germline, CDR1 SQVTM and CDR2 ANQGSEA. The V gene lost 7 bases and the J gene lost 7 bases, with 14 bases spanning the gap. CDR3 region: CSGNRIGNEQFF. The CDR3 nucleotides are TGCAGCGGCAACAGGATTGGTAATGAGCAGTTCTTC.

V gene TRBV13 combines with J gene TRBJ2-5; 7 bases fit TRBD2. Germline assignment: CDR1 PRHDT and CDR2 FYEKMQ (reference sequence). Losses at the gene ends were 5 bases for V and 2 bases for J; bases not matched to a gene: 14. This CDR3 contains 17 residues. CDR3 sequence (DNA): TGTGCCAGCAGCCGTGGCCTAGCGGTACCAGGACAAGAGACCCAGTACTTC. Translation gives CASSRGLAVPGQETQYF. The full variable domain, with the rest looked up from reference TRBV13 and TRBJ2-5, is AAGVIQSPRHLIKEKRETATLKCYPIPRHDTVYWYQQGPGQDPQFLISFYEKMQSDKGSIPDRFSAQQFSDYHSELNMSSLELGDSALYFCASSRGLAVPGQETQYFGPGTRLLVL.

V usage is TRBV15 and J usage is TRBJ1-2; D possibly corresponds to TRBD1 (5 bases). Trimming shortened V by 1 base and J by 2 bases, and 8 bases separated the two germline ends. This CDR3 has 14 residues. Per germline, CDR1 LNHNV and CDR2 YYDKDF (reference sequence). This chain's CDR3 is CATSRGGGNYGYTF. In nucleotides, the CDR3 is TGTGCCACCAGCAGAGGGGGGGGAAACTATGGCTACACCTTC.

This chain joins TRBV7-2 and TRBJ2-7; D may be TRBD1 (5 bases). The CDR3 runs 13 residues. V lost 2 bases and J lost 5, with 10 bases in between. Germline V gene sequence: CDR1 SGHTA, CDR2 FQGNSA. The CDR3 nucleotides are TGTGCCAGCAGCTTACCCAGGGTCCACGAGCAGTACTTC. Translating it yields CASSLPRVHEQYF.

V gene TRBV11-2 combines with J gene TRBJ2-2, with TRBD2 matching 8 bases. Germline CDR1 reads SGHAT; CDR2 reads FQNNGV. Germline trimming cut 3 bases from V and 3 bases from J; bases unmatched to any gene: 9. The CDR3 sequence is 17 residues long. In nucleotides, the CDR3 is TGTGCCAGCAGCTTTAACCCCGCGGGGGGTTACACCGGGGAGCTGTTTTTT. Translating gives CASSFNPAGGYTGELFF.

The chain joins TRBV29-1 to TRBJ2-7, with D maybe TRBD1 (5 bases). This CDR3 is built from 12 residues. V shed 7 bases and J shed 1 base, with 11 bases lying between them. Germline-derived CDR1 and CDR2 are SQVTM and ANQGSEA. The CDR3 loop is CSGGATSYEQYF. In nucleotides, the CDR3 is TGCAGCGGTGGGGCCACGTCCTACGAGCAGTACTTC.

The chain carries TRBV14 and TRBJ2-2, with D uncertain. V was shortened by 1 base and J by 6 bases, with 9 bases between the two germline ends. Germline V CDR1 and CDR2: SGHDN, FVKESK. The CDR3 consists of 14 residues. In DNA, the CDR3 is TGTGCCAGCAGCCAAGTGTACGGAGCCGGGGAGCTGTTTTTT. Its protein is CASSQVYGAGELFF.